This TCR beta chain was sequenced in a study of T cells after posttransplantation cyclophosphamide. General study results and limits: Later blood repertoires were often dominated by clones from the donor CD8+ memory compartment. Tissue-infiltrating T cells from skin or gut overlapped little with blood T cells. Recipient CMV seropositivity and CMV reactivation strongly tracked TRB clonality.

Repertoires were generated with immunoSEQ multiplex PCR, while TCRdb's copy carries only in-frame clones and drops some. Of about 16,000 clones in the sample, approximately 78% were seen once. Comment on this clone: What it recognizes is unknown.

Sampled 1 year posttransplant, controls received myeloablative marrow transplants, methotrexate and a calcineurin inhibitor. V was cut by 4 bases and J by 4 bases, with 12 bases left in between. The germline V gene encodes CDR1 SNHLY and CDR2 FYNNEI. CDR3 length: 14 residues. J is TRBJ2-3 and V is TRBV2; possibly TRBD1 for D (5 bases). This TCR derives from a male patient in his 30s who received an allogeneic stem cell transplant from an unrelated donor, was CMV-positive, and had acute and chronic GVHD. Some T cells may have originated in the graft donor. Specimen: PBMCs, collected 440 to 450 days after allogeneic stem cell transplant with calcineurin inhibitor and methotrexate. The CDR3 nucleotides read TGTGCCAGCAGTGGACCTTTAGGGGCAGATACGCAGTATTTT. This encodes CASSGPLGADTQYF.